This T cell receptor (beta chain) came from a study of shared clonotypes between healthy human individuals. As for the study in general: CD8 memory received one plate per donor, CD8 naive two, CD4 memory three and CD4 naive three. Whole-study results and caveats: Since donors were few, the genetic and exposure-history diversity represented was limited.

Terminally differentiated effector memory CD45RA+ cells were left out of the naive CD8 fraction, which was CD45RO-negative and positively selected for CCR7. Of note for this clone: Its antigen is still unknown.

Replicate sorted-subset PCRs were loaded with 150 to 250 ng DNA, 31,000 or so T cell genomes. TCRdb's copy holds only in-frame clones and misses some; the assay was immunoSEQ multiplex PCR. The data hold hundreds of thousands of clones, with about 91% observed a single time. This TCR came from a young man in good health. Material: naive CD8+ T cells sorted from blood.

CDR3 DNA sequence: TGTGCCAGCAGTCGGGTCAGGAATGAAAAACTGTTTTTT. Protein product: CASSRVRNEKLFF. The chain uses TRBV27 and TRBJ1-4; D gene uncertain. Trimming removed 5 bases from V and 5 bases from J, with 9 bases in between. The CDR3 contains 13 residues. From germline, CDR1 is MNHEY and CDR2 SMNVEV (reference sequence).